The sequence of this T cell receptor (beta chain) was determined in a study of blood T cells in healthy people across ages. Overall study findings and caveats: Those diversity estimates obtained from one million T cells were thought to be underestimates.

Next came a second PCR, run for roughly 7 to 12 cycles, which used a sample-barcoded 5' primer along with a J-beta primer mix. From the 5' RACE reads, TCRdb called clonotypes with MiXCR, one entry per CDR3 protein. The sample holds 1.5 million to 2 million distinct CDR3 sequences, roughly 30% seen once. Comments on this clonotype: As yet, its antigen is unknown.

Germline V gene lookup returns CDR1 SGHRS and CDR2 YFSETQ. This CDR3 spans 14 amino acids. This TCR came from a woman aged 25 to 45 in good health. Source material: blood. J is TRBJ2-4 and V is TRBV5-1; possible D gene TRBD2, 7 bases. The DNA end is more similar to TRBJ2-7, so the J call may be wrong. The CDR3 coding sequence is TGCGCCAGCAGCCTCGGACGGGGGGCAAGCGAGCAGTACTTC. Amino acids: CASSLGRGASEQYF.